This passage covers 12 T cell receptor beta chains from one sample sequenced in a study of blood T cells in healthy people across ages. Sample-barcoded 5' priming and a J-beta primer mix drove a second PCR of about 6 to 11 cycles. TCRdb analysed the 5' RACE reads with MiXCR anew, one entry per CDR3 protein. The sample has 1 million or so distinct CDR3 sequences, roughly 45% seen once. Sequencing used blood. The receptors shown here come from a woman aged 55-69 years in good health.

This clonotype was observed a handful of times. DNA of the CDR3: TGCAGCGTTGAAAACGGTTTCGAATACGAGCAGTACTTC. As protein: CSVENGFEYEQYF. This chain links TRBV29-1 with TRBJ2-4; D remains ambiguous. The assigned J gene may be wrong: the sequence end matches TRBJ2-7 better. This CDR3 comprises 13 residues. Germline-derived CDR1 and CDR2 are SQVTM and ANQGSEA.

The V gene is TRBV27, the J gene TRBJ2-5, with 7 positions matching TRBD2. Germline CDR1 is MNHEY and CDR2 is SMNVEV (reference sequence). The CDR3 has 16 amino acids. Trimming at V came to 1 base and at J to 0 bases, leaving 5 bases not matched to a gene. As DNA, the CDR3 is TGTGCCAGCAGTTTATACGGACTAGTGGACCAAGAGACCCAGTACTTC. Amino acid sequence: CASSLYGLVDQETQYF.

This clonotype was seen many times. The V call is TRBV27, the J call TRBJ2-7; D remains unclear. V was pared by 8 bases and J by 2 bases, with 10 bases between. CDR1 MNHEY and CDR2 SMNVEV come from the germline V gene (reference sequence). The CDR3 runs 12 residues. The CDR3 DNA sequence: TGTGCCAGCGGCACACGGGCCTACGAGCAGTACTTC. Translated: CASGTRAYEQYF.

This sequence joins TRBV20-1 and TRBJ2-7; 9 positions match TRBD1. This CDR3 has 14 residues. The V gene's germline CDR1 is DFQATT and CDR2 SNEGSKA (reference sequence). V dropped 3 bases and J dropped 2; count of bases not matched to a gene: 5. The CDR3 loop is CSASGDRDPYEQYF. Here the CDR3 DNA reads TGCAGTGCTAGTGGGGACAGGGATCCCTACGAGCAGTACTTC.

This clonotype was picked up many times. This chain connects TRBV20-1 to TRBJ2-1, with D possibly TRBD2 on 6 matching bases. V was clipped by 0 bases and J by 0 bases, with 15 bases between them. The CDR3 is 17 residues long. The germline V gene has CDR1 DFQATT and CDR2 SNEGSKA (reference sequence). The CDR3, as DNA: TGCAGTGCTAGAGATCCGCTCGGGAGACCCTCCTACAATGAGCAGTTCTTC. Translation gives CSARDPLGRPSYNEQFF.

The chain uses TRBV10-2 and TRBJ2-3; 11 positions match TRBD2. Unmatched junction bases numbered 5, after V lost 10 bases and J lost 5 bases. The CDR3 length is 13 residues. Germline CDR1 reads WSHSY; CDR2 reads SAAADI. The CDR3 reads CATIGLAGDTQYF. CDR3 bases: TGCGCCACCATCGGACTAGCGGGAGATACGCAGTATTTT.

This clonotype was counted ten times or more. This chain connects TRBV6-2 or TRBV6-3 to TRBJ2-7; D perhaps matches TRBD2 (5 bases). Trimming stripped 2 bases from V and 6 bases from J, with 11 bases between. The CDR3 contains 13 residues. Looked up from germline, CDR1 is MNHEY and CDR2 is SVGEGT. The CDR3 protein is CASSYGAASEQYF. The CDR3 DNA reads as TGTGCCAGCAGTTACGGAGCGGCCAGCGAGCAGTACTTC.

The rearrangement joins TRBV4-2 to TRBJ2-3; TRBD1 agrees at 10 bases. Trimming removed 1 base from V and 4 bases from J; junction bases left unmatched: 5. From germline, CDR1 is LGHNA and CDR2 YNFKEQ. This CDR3 contains 16 residues. CDR3 in DNA: TGTGCCAGCAGCCAAGGACAGGGGGCTAGGGCAGATACGCAGTATTTT. It translates to CASSQGQGARADTQYF.

This clonotype was seen only a few times. This chain uses TRBV7-9 with TRBJ2-3; D unresolved. From germline, CDR1 is SEHNR and CDR2 FQNEAQ (reference sequence). V lost 5 bases and J 5 bases, leaving 5 bases between the germline ends. This CDR3 contains 11 residues. CDR3 bases: TGTGCCAGCAGCGCAATAGATACGCAGTATTTT. This sequence encodes CASSAIDTQYF.

This clonotype was seen once. The gene calls are TRBV27 and TRBJ2-1, with 12 nucleotides matching TRBD2. This CDR3 has 16 amino acids. Looked up from germline, CDR1 is MNHEY and CDR2 is SMNVEV (reference sequence). With V trimmed by 5 bases and J by 7 bases, 9 bases remained unmatched. The CDR3 bases are TGTGCCAGCAGTCTTCCGACTAGCGGGGGAGGAAATGAGCAGTTCTTC. It codes for CASSLPTSGGGNEQFF.

This chain links TRBV6-5 with TRBJ2-7; a possible D gene is TRBD1 (6 bases). CDR1 is MNHEY, CDR2 SVGAGI, per germline. CDR3 length equals 15 residues. Trimming removed 2 bases at V and 2 bases at J, with 13 bases between. For the CDR3, the DNA is TGTGCCAGCAGTTACGGGGGCGAGGGAACCTACGAGCAGTACTTC. Translated: CASSYGGEGTYEQYF.

This chain connects TRBV13 to TRBJ2-3; tentatively, D is TRBD1 or TRBD2 (5 bases each). The CDR3 length is 15 residues. CDR1 is PRHDT, CDR2 FYEKMQ, per germline (reference sequence). Trimming cost V 5 bases and J 4 bases, with 16 bases left between them. The CDR3 sequence is CASSRGGGSADTQYF. The CDR3 nucleotides read TGTGCCAGCAGCCGGGGTGGGGGAAGCGCAGATACGCAGTATTTT.